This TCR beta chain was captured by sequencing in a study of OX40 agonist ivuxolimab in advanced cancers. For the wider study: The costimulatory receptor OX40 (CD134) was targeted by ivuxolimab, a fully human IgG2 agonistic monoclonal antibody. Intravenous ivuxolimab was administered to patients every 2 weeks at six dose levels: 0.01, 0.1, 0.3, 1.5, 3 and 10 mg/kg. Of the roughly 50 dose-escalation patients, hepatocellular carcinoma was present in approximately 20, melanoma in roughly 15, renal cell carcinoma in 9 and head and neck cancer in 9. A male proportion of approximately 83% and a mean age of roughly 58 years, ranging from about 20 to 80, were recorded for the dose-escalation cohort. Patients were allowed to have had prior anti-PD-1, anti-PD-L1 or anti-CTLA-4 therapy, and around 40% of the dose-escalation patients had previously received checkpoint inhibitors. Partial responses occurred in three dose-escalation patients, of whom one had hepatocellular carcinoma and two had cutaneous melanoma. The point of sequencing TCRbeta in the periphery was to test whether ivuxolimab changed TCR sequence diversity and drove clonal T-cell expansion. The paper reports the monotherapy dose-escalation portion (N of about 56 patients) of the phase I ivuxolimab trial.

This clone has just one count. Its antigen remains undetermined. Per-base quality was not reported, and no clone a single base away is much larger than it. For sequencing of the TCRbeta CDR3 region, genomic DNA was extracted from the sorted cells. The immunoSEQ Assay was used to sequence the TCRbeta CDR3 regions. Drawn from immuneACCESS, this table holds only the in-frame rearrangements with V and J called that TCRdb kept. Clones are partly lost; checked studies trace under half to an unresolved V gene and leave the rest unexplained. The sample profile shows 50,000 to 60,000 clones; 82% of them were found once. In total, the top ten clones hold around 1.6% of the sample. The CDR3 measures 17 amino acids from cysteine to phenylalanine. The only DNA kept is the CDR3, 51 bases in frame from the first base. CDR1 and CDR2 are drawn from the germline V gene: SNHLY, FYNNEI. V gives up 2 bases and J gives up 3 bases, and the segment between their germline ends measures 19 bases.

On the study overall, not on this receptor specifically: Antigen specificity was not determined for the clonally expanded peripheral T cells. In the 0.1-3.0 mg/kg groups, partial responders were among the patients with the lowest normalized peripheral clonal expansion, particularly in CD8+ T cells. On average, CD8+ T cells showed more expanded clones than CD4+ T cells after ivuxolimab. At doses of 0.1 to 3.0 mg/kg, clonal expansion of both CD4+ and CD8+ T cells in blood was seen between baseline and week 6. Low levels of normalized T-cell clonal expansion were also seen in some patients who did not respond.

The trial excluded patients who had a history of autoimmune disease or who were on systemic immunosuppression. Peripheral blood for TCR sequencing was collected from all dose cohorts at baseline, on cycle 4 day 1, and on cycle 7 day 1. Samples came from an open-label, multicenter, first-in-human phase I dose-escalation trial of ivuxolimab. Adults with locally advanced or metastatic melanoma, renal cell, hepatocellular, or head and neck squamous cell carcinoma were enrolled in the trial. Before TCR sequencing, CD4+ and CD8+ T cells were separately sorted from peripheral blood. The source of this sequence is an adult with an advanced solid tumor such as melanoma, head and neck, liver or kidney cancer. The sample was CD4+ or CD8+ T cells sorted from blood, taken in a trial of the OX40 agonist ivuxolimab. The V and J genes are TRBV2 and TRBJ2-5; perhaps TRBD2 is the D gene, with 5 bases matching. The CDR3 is CASSETDGGPAKETQYF. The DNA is TGTGCCAGCAGTGAAACTGACGGAGGACCCGCTAAAGAGACCCAGTACTTC.